This T cell receptor beta chain was recorded in a study of blood T cell repertoires in COVID-19. Looking at the study overall: The samples span acute and convalescent COVID-19 from the United States, Italy and Spain. PBMCs, B-cell-depleted T cells, or T cells provided the cDNA or gDNA that made up the material.

The V end was cut by 4 bases, the J end by 2 bases, with 12 bases between. The CDR3 is 15 residues long. Germline CDR1 is MGHRA and CDR2 is YSYEKL. In the authors' workflow: Reference gene primer amplification yielded estimated nucleated cell counts. Assay: immunoSEQ multiplex PCR; the TCRdb copy retains only in-frame clones and omits some. V, J and clone size are those of that table, while D and trimming were read from the DNA. The repertoire holds 97,000 or so clones, approximately 84% seen once, with 10% in the top ten. Material for sequencing was peripheral blood. The J gene is TRBJ1-3, the V gene TRBV4-1, with D possibly being TRBD1 (5 bases). The receptor was isolated from a man in his 70s with acute or convalescent COVID-19. The CDR3 DNA reads TGCGCCAGCAGCCGGGGGGAATTGACTGGAAACACCATATATTTT. Protein product: CASSRGELTGNTIYF.